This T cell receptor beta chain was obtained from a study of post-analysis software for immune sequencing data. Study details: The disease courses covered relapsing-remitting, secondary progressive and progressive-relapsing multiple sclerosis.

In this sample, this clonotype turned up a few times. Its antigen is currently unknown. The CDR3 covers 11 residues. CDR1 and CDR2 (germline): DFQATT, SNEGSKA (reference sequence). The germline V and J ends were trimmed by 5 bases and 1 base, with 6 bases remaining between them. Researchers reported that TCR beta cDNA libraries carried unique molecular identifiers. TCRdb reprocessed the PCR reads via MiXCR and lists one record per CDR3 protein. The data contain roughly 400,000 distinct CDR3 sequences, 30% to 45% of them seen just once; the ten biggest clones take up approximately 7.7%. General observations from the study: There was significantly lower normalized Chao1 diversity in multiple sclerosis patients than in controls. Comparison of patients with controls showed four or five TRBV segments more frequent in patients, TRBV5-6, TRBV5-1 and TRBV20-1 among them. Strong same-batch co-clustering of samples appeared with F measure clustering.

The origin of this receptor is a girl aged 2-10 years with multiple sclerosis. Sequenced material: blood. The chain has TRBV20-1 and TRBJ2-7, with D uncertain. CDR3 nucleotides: TGCAGTGCTGGCCCTTCCTACGAGCAGTACTTC. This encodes CSAGPSYEQYF.